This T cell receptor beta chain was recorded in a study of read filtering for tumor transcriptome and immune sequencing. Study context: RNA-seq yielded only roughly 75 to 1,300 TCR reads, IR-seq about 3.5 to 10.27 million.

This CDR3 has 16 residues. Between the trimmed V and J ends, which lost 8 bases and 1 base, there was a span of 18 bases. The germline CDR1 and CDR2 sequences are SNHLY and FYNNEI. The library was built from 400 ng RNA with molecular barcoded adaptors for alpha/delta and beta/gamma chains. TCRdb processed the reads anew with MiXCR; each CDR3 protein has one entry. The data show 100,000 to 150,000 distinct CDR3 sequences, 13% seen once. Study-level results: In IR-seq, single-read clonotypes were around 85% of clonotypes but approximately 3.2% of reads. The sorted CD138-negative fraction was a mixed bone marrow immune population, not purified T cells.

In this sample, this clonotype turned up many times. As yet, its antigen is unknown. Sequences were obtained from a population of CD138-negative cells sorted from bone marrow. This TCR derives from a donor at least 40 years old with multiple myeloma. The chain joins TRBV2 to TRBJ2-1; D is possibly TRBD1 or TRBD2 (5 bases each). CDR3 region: CASLPPDGGSYNEQFF. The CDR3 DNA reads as TGTGCCAGCCTCCCACCCGATGGGGGTTCCTACAATGAGCAGTTCTTC.